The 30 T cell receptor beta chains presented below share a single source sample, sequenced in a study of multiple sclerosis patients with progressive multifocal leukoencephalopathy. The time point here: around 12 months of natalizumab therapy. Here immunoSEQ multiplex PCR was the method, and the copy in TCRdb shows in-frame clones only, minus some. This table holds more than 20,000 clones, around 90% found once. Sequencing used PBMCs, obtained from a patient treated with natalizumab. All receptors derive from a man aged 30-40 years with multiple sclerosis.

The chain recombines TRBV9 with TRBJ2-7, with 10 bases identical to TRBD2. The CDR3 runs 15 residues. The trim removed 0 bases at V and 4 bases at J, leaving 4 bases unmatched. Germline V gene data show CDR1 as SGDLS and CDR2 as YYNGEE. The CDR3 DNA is TGTGCCAGCAGCGTAGATTCAGCGGGAGGGTACGAGCAGTACTTC. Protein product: CASSVDSAGGYEQYF.

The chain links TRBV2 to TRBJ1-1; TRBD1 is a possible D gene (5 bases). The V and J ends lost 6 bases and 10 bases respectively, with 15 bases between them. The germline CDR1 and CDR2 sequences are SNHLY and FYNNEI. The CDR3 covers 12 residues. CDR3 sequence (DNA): TGTGCCAGCAGGATTGGCCCGACAGTAGCTTTCTTT. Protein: CASRIGPTVAFF.

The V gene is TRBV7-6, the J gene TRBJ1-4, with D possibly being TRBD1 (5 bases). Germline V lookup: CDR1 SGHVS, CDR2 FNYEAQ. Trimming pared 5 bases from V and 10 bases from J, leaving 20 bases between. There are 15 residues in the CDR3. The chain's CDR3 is CASSPDPGTGGKLFF. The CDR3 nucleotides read TGTGCCAGCAGCCCTGATCCCGGGACCGGGGGAAAACTGTTTTTT.

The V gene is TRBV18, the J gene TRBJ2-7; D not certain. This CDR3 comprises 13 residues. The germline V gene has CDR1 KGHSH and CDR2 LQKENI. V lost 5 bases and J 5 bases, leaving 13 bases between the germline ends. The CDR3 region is CASSAVQQDEQYV. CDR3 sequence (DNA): TGTGCCAGCTCAGCGGTCCAGCAAGACGAGCAGTACGTC.

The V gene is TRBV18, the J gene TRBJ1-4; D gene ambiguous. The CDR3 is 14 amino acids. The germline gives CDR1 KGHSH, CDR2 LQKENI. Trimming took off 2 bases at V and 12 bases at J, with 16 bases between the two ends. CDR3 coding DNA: TGTGCCAGCTCACCAGGTGTCCAAGGTGGGGAACTGTTTTTT. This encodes CASSPGVQGGELFF.

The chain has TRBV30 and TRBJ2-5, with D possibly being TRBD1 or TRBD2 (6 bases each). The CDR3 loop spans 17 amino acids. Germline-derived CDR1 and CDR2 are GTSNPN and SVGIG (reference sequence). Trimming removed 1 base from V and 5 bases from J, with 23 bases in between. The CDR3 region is CAWSGGVVGRGRETQYF. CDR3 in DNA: TGTGCCTGGAGTGGCGGGGTTGTGGGCAGGGGAAGGGAGACCCAGTACTTC.

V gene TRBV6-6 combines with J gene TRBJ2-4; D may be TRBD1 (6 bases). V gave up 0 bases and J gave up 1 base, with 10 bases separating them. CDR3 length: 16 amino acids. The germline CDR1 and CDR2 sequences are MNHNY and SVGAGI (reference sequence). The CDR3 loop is CASSYSQGLAKNIQYF. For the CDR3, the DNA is TGTGCCAGCAGTTACTCGCAGGGGCTGGCCAAAAACATTCAGTACTTC.

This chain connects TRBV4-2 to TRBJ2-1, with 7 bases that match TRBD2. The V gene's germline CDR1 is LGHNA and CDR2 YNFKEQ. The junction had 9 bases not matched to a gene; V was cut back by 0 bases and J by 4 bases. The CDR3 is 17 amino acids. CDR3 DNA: TGTGCCAGCAGCCAAGATATTGAGGGAGGGGCGTACAATGAGCAGTTCTTC. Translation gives CASSQDIEGGAYNEQFF.

The CDR3 sequence is CASSLDLAANTEAFF. The CDR3 DNA reads as TGTGCCAGCAGCTTAGATCTGGCAGCGAACACTGAAGCTTTCTTT. The chain recombines TRBV11-2 with TRBJ1-1; D is uncertain. The V and J ends lost 0 bases and 1 base respectively, with 9 bases between them. Germline V gene sequence: CDR1 SGHAT, CDR2 FQNNGV. The CDR3 is 15 amino acids.

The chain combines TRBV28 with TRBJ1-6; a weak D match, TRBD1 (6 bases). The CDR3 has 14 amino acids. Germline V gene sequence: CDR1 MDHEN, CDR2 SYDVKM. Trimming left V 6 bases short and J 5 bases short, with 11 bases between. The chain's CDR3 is CASSRTGNNSPLHF. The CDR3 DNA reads TGTGCCAGCAGCAGAACAGGGAATAATTCACCCCTCCACTTT.

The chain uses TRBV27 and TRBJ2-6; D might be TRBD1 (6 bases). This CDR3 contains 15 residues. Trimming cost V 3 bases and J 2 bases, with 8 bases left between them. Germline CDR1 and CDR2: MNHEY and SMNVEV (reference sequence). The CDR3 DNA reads TGTGCCAGCAGTTTCAGGGGACCTGGGGCCAACGTCCTGACTTTC. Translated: CASSFRGPGANVLTF.

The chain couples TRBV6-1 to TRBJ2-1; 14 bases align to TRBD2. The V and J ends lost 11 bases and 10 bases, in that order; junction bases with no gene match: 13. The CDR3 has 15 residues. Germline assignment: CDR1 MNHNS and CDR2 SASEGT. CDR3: CALASGTSGRGEQFF. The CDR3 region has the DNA TGTGCCCTAGCCAGTGGGACTAGCGGGAGAGGGGAGCAGTTCTTC.

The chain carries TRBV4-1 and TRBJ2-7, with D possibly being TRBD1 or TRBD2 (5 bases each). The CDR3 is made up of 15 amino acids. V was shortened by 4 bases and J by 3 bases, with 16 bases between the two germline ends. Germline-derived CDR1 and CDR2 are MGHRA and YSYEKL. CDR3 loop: CASSRSLAGNYEQYV. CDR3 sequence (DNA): TGCGCCAGCAGCCGAAGTCTAGCAGGGAACTACGAGCAGTACGTC.

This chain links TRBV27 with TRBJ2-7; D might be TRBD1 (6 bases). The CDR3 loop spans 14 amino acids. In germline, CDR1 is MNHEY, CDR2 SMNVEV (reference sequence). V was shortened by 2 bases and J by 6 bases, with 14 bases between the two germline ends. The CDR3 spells CASSLTGTSGEQYF. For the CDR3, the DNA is TGTGCCAGCAGTTTAACCGGGACATCTGGCGAGCAGTACTTC.

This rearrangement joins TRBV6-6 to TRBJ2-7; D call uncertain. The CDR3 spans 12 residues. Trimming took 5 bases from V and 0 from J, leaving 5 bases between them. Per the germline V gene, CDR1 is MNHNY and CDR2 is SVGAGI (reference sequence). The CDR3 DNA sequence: TGTGCCAGCAGTGTGACCTCCTACGAGCAGTACTTC. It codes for CASSVTSYEQYF.

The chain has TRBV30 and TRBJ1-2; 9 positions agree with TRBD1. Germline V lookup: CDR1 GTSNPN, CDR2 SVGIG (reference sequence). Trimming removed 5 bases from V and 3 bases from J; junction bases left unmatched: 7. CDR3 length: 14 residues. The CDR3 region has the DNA TGTGCCTGGGGGACCGGGACAGGGTACTATGGCTACACCTTC. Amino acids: CAWGTGTGYYGYTF. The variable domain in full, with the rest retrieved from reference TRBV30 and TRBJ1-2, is SQTIHQWPATLVQPVGSPLSLECTVEGTSNPNLYWYRQAAGRGLQLLFYSVGIGQISSEVPQNLSASRPQDRQFILSSKKLLLSDSGFYLCAWGTGTGYYGYTFGSGTRLTVV.

The CDR3 region has the DNA TGCGCCAGCAGCCCTGGGACTAGCGGGAGTCCGACAGATACGCAGTATTTT. Its translation is CASSPGTSGSPTDTQYF. This chain joins TRBV5-1 and TRBJ2-3, with 14 bases lining up with TRBD2. Germline V gene data show CDR1 as SGHRS and CDR2 as YFSETQ. The CDR3 has 17 residues. V shed 4 bases and J 3 bases; nucleotides not matched to a gene: 7.

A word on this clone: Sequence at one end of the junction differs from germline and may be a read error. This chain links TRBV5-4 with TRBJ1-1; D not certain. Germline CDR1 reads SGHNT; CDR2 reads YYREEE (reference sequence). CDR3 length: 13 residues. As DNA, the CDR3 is TGTGCCAGCAACTTGGCGGGAAACACTGAAGCTTTCTTT. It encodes CASNLAGNTEAFF.

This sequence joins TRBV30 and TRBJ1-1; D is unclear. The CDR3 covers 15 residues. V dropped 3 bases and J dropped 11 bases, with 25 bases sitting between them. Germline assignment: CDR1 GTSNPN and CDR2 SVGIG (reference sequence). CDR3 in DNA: TGTGCCTGGAGCCACATCGGAACAGACGCCCGTAGGGCTTTCTTT. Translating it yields CAWSHIGTDARRAFF.

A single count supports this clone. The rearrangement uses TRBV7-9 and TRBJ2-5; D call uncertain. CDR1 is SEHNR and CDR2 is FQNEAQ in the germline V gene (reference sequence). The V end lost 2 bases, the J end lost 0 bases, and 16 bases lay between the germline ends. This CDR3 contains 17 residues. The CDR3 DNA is TGTGCCAGCAGCTTACCGTCCCAAGGACCATACCAAGAGACCCAGTACTTC. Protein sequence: CASSLPSQGPYQETQYF.

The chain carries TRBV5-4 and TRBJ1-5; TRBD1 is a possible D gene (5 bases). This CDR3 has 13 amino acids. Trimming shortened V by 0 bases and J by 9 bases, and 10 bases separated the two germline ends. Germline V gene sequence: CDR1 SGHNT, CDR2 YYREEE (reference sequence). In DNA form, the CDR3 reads TGTGCCAGCAGCTTGGGGGGCCTGAGGCCCCAGCATTTT. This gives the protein CASSLGGLRPQHF.

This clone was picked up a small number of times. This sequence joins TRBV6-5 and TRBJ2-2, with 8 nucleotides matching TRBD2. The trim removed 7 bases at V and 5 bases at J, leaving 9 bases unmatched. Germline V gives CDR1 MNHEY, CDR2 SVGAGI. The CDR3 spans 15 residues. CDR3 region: CASTKAGVQTGELFF. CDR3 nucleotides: TGTGCCAGCACCAAAGCGGGAGTCCAGACCGGGGAGCTGTTTTTT.

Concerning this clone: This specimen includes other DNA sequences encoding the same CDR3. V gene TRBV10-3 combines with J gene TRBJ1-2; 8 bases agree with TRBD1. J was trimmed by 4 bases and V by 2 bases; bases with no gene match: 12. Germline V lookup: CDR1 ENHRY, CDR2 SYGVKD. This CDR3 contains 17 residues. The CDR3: CAISEGPGGVRSYGYTF. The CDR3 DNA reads TGTGCCATCAGTGAGGGGCCAGGGGGCGTTCGATCCTATGGCTACACCTTC.

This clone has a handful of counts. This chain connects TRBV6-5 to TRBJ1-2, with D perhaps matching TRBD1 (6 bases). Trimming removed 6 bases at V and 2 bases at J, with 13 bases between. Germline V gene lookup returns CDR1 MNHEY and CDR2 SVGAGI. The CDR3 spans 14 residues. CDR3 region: CASRRDIGNYGYTF. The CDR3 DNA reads TGTGCCAGCAGACGGGACATCGGGAACTATGGCTACACCTTC.

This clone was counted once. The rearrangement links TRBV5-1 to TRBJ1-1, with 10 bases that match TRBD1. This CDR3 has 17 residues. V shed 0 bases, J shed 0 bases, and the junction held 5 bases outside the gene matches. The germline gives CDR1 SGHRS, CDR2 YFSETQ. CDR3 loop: CASSLGQGAFMNTEAFF. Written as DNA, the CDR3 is TGCGCCAGCAGCTTGGGACAGGGGGCATTCATGAACACTGAAGCTTTCTTT.

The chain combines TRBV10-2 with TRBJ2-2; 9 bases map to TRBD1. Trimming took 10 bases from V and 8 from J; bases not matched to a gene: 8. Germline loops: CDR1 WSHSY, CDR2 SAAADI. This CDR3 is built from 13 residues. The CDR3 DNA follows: TGCGCCACGGACAGGGGAACGATAGGGGAGCTGTTTTTT. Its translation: CATDRGTIGELFF.

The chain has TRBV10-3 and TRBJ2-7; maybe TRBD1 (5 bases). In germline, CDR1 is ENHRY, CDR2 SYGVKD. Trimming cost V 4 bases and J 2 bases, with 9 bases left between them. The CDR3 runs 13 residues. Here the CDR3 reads CAISAQQAYEQYV. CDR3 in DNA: TGTGCCATCAGTGCACAACAGGCCTACGAGCAGTACGTC.

The CDR3 region has the DNA TGTGCCAGCAGCCAAGACCCCCGCGAGCAGTACTTC. The encoded protein is CASSQDPREQYF. V usage is TRBV14 and J usage is TRBJ2-7; D not certain. The CDR3 is made up of 12 amino acids. Deletions cut 0 bases from V and 6 bases from J, with 6 bases between. CDR1 is SGHDN, CDR2 FVKESK, per germline.

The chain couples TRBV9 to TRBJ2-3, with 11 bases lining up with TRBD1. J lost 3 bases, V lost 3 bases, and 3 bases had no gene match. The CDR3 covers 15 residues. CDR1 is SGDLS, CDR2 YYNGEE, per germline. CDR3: CASSEGTGGTDTQYF. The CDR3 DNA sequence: TGTGCCAGCAGCGAGGGGACAGGGGGAACAGATACGCAGTATTTT.

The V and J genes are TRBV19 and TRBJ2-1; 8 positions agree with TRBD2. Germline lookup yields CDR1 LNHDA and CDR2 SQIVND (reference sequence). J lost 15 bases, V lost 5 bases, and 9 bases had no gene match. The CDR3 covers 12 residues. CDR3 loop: CASSLPGLEAFF. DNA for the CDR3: TGTGCCAGTAGTCTTCCGGGACTAGAGGCGTTCTTC.